This T cell receptor beta chain was recorded in a study of T cell responses to AZD1222 COVID-19 vaccine (dated by TCRdb to about 2021). As for the study more broadly: Because spike-specific TCR depth and breadth did not differ between the two schedules, AZD1222 recipients who got a second dose at roughly 4 weeks were pooled with those who got a second dose at roughly 12 weeks. A total of over 230 trial participants underwent TCR sequencing, of whom around 200 received two doses of AZD1222 and some 25 received two doses of the MenACWY control vaccine. Enrollment into the trials was organized by age into subgroups of 18-55, 56-69 and 70-plus years, and those subgroups contained approximately 150, 30 and 60 TCR-sequenced participants, respectively. The paper's findings and limits, for the study overall: CD4 TCRs associated with the vaccine covered the entire spike protein, and the dominant responses were in regions 160-218 and 743-854. Spike-specific TCR breadth and depth rose significantly after two AZD1222 doses compared with day 0 and with MenACWY recipients. Most participants were white British and females outnumbered males, and the authors suggested that clonal diversity may have been underestimated. Reportedly, close to half of the unique spike-specific TCRs recognized epitopes lying outside the regions that are mutated in the B.1.351 and B.1.1.7 variants. The 56-69-year group was small, and its depth increase did not reach significance, likely because of low power. Conclusions about previously exposed vaccinees were limited because only six AZD1222 recipients were SARS-CoV-2 seropositive at baseline. Because no day 14 peak-response samples were available, repertoires were characterized only after the peak T cell response.

V is clipped by 0 bases and J by 7 bases, and the sequence between their germline boundaries is 16 bases long. The CDR3 covers 15 residues, taking in both the cysteine and the phenylalanine. Left in the record is the CDR3 DNA by itself, 45 bases read in frame from the first base. CDR1 and CDR2 are read off the germline V gene as SGHRS and YFSETQ. The time point label on this specimen signifies: baseline before first vaccination. Samples from vaccinated people were obtained from the UK trials COV001 and COV002, which included a single-blind randomized controlled phase 2/3 trial of AZD1222 (ChAdOx1 nCoV-19) in healthy adults. Trial participant PBMC samples were collected at day 0 and day 28 after the second dose for TCRbeta chain sequencing. The CDR3 regions of human TCRbeta chains were analyzed by immunosequencing. The original pipeline was this. TCRs in the repertoires were compared against a reference library of SARS-CoV-2-specific TCRs that had been generated with the MIRA antigen-specificity platform. Breadth was defined as the fraction of unique TCRs that were SARS-CoV-2-associated, and depth was defined as the fraction of total T cells that were SARS-CoV-2-associated. Using the MIRA data, every spike-specific TCR was mapped to the spike region that the TCR reacted to and assigned to either a CD4 or a CD8 class. Log10-transformed breadth and depth values were compared by one-way ANOVA with Sidak's multiple comparisons tests. Here the immuneACCESS table is served through TCRdb, limited to in-frame sequences with V and J called. Missing clones are a known gap in these copies; in checked studies unresolved V genes cover under half, and the rest lacks a known reason. The V and J calls and clone size are taken from that table; D and trimming were inferred from the DNA. For this sample the table gives 130,000 to 150,000 clones, of which approximately 90% were detected only once. The ten largest clones capture 2.5% to 3.5% of the sample.

Of note for this clone: What antigen it recognizes has not been identified. No much larger clone exists at a distance of one base, and base qualities are not known.

The source material was peripheral blood, sampled on day 0 of AZD1222 vaccination. This sequence originates from an adult in good health. The receptor chain draws on TRBV5-1 and TRBJ1-2; a tentative D call is TRBD1 (5 bases match). The CDR3 region: CASSLEGADVGGYTF. The sequenced DNA: TGCGCCAGCAGCTTGGAAGGGGCGGACGTTGGTGGCTACACCTTC.